This T cell receptor beta chain emerged from a study of shared clonotypes between healthy human individuals. Study-level information: Three CD4 naive, three CD4 memory, two CD8 naive and one CD8 memory plate were used per donor. Study results and limitations: Among the subsets, naive ones generally showed larger estimated richness than memory ones.

Germline CDR1 SGHVS, CDR2 FQNEAQ. The V and J ends lost 0 bases and 4 bases respectively, with 7 bases between them. This CDR3 is built from 14 residues. As concerns this clone: Its antigen remains unknown.

CD45RA-negative memory and CD45RA+ naive subsets were split from the CD4+ cells. Authors' data handling: ImmunoSEQ gave junction-only sequences without quality scores, so filtering differed. Some clones are missing from TCRdb's copy, which holds only in-frame ones; the method was immunoSEQ multiplex PCR. That table furnishes V, J and clone size, whereas the DNA furnished D and trimming. The sample has about 660,000 clones, about 74% seen once. The TCR sequence derives from a woman aged 25 to 39 in good health. The sequencing sample was made of memory CD4+ T cells sorted from blood. Subset here: CD45RA-negative fraction. The chain has TRBV7-8 and TRBJ1-5; no reliable D call. Here the CDR3 DNA reads TGTGCCAGCAGCTTAGCTATGGGGAATCAGCCCCAGCATTTT. It translates to CASSLAMGNQPQHF.